The sequence of this T cell receptor (beta chain) was determined in a study of radiotherapy plus CTLA-4 blockade in lung cancer. Overall study findings and caveats: Researchers report tumor-derived TCR clones expanding in blood after radiotherapy plus ipilimumab. Interferon-beta and early blood T cell clone dynamics reportedly predicted response best.

CDR3 length: 15 amino acids. Trimming removed 10 bases at V and 0 bases at J, with 16 bases between. CDR1 and CDR2 from the germline V gene are WNHNN and SYGVQD (reference sequence). CTLA-4 blockade with ipilimumab, together with focal radiation, was given to patients with chemo-refractory metastatic non-small-cell lung cancer. As for this clone: Its antigen is not known.

Sequencing used immunoSEQ multiplex PCR; TCRdb keeps in-frame clones, though not all of them. The sample consists of about 73,000 clones, roughly 91% of them appearing once. The TCR comes from a human donor with non-small cell lung cancer that progressed on radiotherapy plus ipilimumab. The rearrangement uses TRBV10-1 and TRBJ2-4, with D maybe TRBD1 (5 bases). Sequenced here: peripheral blood, sampled from a patient treated with radiotherapy plus ipilimumab. The DNA for the CDR3 is TGCGCCATCCTGACAGATACTATAGCCAAAAACATTCAGTACTTC. It yields the protein CAILTDTIAKNIQYF.